The clone carrying this T cell receptor (beta chain) occurred a few times. The record originates from a study of blood T cell repertoires in COVID-19. Overall study context: From the United States, Italy and Spain came samples of acute and convalescent COVID-19.

Assay used: immunoSEQ multiplex PCR; TCRdb lists only in-frame clones, some missing. The table has more than 300,000 clones, around 87% seen once. V was clipped by 8 bases and J by 7 bases, with 17 bases between them. Germline CDR1 reads SGHAT; CDR2 reads FQNNGV. The CDR3 is 14 amino acids. The TCR was taken from a woman in her 30s with COVID-19, enrolled during active disease. The sample taken for sequencing was peripheral blood. The V and J genes are TRBV11-2 and TRBJ2-2; TRBD2 might be the D (6 bases). The CDR3 DNA sequence: TGTGCCAGCGGGGAGGACCCTTTTATCGGGGAGCTGTTTTTT. This gives the protein CASGEDPFIGELFF.